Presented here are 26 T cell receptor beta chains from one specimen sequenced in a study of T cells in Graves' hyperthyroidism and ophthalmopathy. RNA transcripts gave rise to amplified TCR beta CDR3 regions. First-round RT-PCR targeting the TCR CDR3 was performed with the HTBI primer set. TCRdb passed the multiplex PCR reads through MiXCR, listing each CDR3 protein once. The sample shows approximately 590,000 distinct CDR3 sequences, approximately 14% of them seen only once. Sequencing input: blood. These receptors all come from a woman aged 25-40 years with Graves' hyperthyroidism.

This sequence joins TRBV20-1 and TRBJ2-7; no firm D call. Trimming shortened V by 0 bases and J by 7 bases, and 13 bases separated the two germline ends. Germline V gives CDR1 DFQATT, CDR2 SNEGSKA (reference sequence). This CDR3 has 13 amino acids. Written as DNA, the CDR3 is TGCAGTGCTAGAGACCCCCAGAGATGGGAGCAGTACTTC. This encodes CSARDPQRWEQYF.

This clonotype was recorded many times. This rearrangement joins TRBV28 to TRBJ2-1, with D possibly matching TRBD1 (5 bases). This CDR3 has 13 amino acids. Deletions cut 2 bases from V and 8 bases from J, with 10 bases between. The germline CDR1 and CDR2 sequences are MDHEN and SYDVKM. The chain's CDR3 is CASSLRTFDEQFF. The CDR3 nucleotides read TGTGCCAGCAGTTTAAGGACATTCGATGAGCAGTTCTTC.

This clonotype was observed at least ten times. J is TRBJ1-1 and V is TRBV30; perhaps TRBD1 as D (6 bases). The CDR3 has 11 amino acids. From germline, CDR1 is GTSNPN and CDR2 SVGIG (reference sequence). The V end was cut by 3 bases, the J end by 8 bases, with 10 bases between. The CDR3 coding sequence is TGTGCCTGGAGGAACAGGGAAGAAGCTTTCTTT. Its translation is CAWRNREEAFF. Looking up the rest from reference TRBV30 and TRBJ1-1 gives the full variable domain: SQTIHQWPATLVQPVGSPLSLECTVEGTSNPNLYWYRQAAGRGLQLLFYSVGIGQISSEVPQNLSASRPQDRQFILSSKKLLLSDSGFYLCAWRNREEAFFGQGTRLTVV.

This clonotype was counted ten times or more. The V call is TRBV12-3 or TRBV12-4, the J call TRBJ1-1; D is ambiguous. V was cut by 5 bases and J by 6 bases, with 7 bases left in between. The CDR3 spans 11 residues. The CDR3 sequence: CASSGYPEAFF. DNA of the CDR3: TGTGCCAGCAGTGGGTATCCTGAAGCTTTCTTT.

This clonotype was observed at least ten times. The CDR3 reads CASIITGLPNTEAFF. The CDR3, as DNA: TGTGCCAGCATCATCACGGGACTGCCGAACACTGAAGCTTTCTTT. The rearrangement joins TRBV7-9 to TRBJ1-1, with D perhaps TRBD1 (5 bases). There are 15 residues in the CDR3. Looked up from germline, CDR1 is SEHNR and CDR2 is FQNEAQ (reference sequence). Deletions cut 7 bases from V and 1 base from J, with 16 bases between.

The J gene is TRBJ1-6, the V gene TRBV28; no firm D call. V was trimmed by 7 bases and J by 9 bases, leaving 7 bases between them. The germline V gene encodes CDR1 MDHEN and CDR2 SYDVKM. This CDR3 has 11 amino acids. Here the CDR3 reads CASKAASPLHF. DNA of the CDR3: TGTGCCAGCAAAGCGGCTTCACCCCTCCACTTT. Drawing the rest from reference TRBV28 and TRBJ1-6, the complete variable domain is DVKVTQSSRYLVKRTGEKVFLECVQDMDHENMFWYRQDPGLGLRLIYFSYDVKMKEKGDIPEGYSVSREKKERFSLILESASTNQTSMYLCASKAASPLHFGNGTRLTVT.

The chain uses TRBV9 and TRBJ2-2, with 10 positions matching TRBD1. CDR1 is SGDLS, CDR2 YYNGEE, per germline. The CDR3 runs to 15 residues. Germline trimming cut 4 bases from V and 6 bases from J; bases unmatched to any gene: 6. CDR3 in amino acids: CASSPRTGGSGELFF. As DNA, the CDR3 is TGTGCCAGCAGCCCTAGGACAGGGGGGTCCGGGGAGCTGTTTTTT.

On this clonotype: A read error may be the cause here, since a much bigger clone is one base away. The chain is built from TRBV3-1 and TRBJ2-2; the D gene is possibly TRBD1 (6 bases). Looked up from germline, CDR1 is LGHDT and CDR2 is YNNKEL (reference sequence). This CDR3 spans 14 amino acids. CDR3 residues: CAGSRKGGTGELFF. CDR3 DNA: TGTGCCGGCAGCCGCAAAGGGGGCACCGGGGAGCTGTTTTTT.

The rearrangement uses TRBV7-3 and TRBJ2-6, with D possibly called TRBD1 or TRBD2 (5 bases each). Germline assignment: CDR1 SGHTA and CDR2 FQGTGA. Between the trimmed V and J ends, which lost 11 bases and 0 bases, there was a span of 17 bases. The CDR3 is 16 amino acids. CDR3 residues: CASNRGFASGANVLTF. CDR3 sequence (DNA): TGTGCCTCCAACCGGGGCTTTGCCTCTGGGGCCAACGTCCTGACTTTC.

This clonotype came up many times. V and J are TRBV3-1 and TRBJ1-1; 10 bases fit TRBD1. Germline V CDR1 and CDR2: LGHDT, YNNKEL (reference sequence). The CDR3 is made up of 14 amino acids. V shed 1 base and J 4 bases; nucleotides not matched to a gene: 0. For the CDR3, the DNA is TGTGCCAGCAGCCAAGGGACAGGGGGCACTGAAGCTTTCTTT. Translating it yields CASSQGTGGTEAFF.

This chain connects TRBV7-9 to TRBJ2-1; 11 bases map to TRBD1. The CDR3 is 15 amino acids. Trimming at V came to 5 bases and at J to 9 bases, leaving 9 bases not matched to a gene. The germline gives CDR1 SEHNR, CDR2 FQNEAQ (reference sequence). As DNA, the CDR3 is TGTGCCAGCAGCCGATTTGGGACAGGGGGGGGTGAGCAGTTCTTC. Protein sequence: CASSRFGTGGGEQFF.

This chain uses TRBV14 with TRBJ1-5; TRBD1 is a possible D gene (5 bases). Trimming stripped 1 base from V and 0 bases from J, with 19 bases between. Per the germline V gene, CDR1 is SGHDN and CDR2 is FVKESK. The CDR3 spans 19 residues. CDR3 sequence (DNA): TGTGCCAGCAGCCAAGGGCAGATCCGGGGCATATATAGCAATCAGCCCCAGCATTTT. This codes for CASSQGQIRGIYSNQPQHF.

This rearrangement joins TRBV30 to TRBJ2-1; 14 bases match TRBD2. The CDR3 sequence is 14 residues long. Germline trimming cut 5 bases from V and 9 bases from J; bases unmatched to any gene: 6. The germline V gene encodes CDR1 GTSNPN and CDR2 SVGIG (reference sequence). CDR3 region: CAWDGTSGSSEQFF. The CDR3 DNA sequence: TGTGCCTGGGACGGGACTAGCGGGAGTAGTGAGCAGTTCTTC.

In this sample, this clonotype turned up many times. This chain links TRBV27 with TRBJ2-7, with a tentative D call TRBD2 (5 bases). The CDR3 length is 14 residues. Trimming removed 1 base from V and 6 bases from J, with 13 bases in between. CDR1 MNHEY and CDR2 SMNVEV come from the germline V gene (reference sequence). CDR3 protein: CASSLYTDRGEQYF. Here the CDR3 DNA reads TGTGCCAGCAGTTTATACACCGACCGGGGCGAGCAGTACTTC.

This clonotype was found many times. CDR3 region: CASSENGVLLTDTQYF. In nucleotides, the CDR3 is TGTGCCAGCAGTGAAAATGGGGTGCTCCTCACAGATACGCAGTATTTT. The chain uses TRBV2 and TRBJ2-3; no firm D call. This CDR3 has 16 residues. V was clipped by 2 bases and J by 2 bases, with 14 bases between them. Germline CDR1 is SNHLY and CDR2 is FYNNEI.

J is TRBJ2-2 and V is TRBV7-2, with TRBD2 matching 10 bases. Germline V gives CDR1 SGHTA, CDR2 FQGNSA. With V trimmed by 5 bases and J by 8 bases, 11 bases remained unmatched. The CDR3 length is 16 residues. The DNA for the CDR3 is TGTGCCAGCAGCAGGACTCTAGCGGGAGATGTGGGGGAGCTGTTTTTT. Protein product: CASSRTLAGDVGELFF.

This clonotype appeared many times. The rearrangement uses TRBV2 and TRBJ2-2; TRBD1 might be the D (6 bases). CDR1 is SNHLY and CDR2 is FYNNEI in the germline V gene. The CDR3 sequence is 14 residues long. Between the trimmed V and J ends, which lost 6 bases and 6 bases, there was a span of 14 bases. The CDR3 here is CASRSTGTAGELFF. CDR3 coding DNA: TGTGCCAGCAGATCCACAGGGACGGCCGGGGAGCTGTTTTTT.

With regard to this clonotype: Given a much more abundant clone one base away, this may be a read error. CDR3 in DNA: TGTGCCAGCAGCCGCCACGATGAGCAGTTCTTC. Translation gives CASSRHDEQFF. The chain uses TRBV2 and TRBJ2-1, with D unclear. This CDR3 has 11 residues. The V gene's germline CDR1 is SNHLY and CDR2 FYNNEI. Trimming took off 6 bases at V and 8 bases at J, with 8 bases between the two ends.

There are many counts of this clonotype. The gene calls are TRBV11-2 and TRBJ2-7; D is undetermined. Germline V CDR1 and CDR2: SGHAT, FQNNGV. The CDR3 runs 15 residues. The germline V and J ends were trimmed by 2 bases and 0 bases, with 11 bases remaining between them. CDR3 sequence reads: CASSLSLEDSYEQYF. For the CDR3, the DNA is TGTGCCAGCAGCTTATCTTTGGAAGACTCCTACGAGCAGTACTTC.

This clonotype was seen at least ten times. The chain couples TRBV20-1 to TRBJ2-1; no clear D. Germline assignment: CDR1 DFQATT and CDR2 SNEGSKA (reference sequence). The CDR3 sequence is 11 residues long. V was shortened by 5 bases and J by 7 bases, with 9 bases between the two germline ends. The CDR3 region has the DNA TGCAGTGCTCGTGACCCTAATGAGCAGTTCTTC. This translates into CSARDPNEQFF.

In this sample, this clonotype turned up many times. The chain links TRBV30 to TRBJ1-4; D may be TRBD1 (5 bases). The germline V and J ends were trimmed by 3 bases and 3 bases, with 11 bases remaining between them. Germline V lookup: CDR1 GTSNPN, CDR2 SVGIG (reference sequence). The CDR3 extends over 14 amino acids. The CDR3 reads CAWRPGPSNEKLFF. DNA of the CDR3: TGTGCCTGGAGGCCGGGACCCTCTAATGAAAAACTGTTTTTT.

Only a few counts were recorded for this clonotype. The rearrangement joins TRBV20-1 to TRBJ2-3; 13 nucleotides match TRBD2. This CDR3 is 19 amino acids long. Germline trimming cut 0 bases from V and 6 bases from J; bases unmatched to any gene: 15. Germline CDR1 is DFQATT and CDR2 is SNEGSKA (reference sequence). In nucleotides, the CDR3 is TGCAGTGCTAGAGATCTCCCCGTACTAGCGGGAGGGCCAGGTGATACGCAGTATTTT. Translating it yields CSARDLPVLAGGPGDTQYF.

CDR3 region: CASGVMDSNYGYTF. Written as DNA, the CDR3 is TGTGCCAGCGGCGTAATGGACAGTAACTATGGCTACACCTTC. The chain links TRBV6-1 to TRBJ1-2, with a weak D call TRBD1 (6 bases). CDR1 and CDR2 (germline): MNHNS, SASEGT. The CDR3 spans 14 residues. The V end lost 8 bases, the J end lost 1 base, and 14 bases lay between the germline ends.

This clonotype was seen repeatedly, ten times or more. DNA for the CDR3: TGTGCCAGCAGCTTAGATAGCACTACGAGGCAGTTCTTC. This translates into CASSLDSTTRQFF. J is TRBJ2-1 and V is TRBV11-3; no definite D call. With 0 bases removed from V and 12 bases from J, the gap between germline ends came to 12 bases. CDR3 length equals 13 residues. The germline CDR1 and CDR2 sequences are SGHNT and YENEEA.

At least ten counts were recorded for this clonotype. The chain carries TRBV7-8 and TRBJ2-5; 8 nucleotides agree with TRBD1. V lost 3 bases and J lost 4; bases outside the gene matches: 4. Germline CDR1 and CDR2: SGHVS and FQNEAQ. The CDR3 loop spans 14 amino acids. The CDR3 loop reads CASSFTGGGETQYF. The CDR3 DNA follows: TGTGCCAGCAGCTTCACAGGGGGAGGAGAGACCCAGTACTTC.

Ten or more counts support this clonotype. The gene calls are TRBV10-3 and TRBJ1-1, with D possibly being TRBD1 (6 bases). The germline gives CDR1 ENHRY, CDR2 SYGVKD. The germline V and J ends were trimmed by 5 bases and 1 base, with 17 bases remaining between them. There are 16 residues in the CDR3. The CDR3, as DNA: TGTGCCATCAGTCCGGGACATCTAACCACGAACACTGAAGCTTTCTTT. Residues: CAISPGHLTTNTEAFF.